This TCR beta chain is drawn from a study of untreated major depressive disorder. Study findings and constraints: TRBV05-01 (Vbeta 5.1) usage was higher in CD4+ T cells of depressed patients than controls.

TCRdb's copy holds only in-frame clones and misses some; the assay was immunoSEQ multiplex PCR. The table shows about 25,000 clones, with about 90% occurring only once. The V gene lost 6 bases and the J gene lost 8 bases, with 13 bases spanning the gap. The CDR3 length is 11 residues. CDR1 DFQATT and CDR2 SNEGSKA come from the germline V gene (reference sequence). Worth noting for this clone: Its cognate antigen is unknown.

This clonotype was sampled from a woman younger than 45 with major depressive disorder. The J gene is TRBJ1-2, the V gene TRBV20-1, with D hard to call. Sample: CD4+ T cells from PBMCs. The CDR3 nucleotides read TGCAGTGCCTCAGAAAACGGGGGCTACACCTTC. Protein sequence: CSASENGGYTF.